The present TCR beta chain was sequenced within a study of T cells in Graves' hyperthyroidism and ophthalmopathy. Amplification of TCR beta CDR3 regions was performed using RNA transcripts as template. First-round RT-PCR targeting the TCR CDR3 was performed with the HTBI primer set. TCRdb re-derived calls from the multiplex PCR reads in MiXCR, one entry per CDR3 protein. The sample comprises roughly 710,000 distinct CDR3 sequences, around a third of which are singletons, and around a third rests with the top ten. V was trimmed by 7 bases and J by 4 bases, leaving 20 bases between them. The length of the CDR3 is 15 residues. Germline CDR1 PRHDT, CDR2 FYEKMQ (reference sequence).

The clonotype was recovered from a woman between 40 and 55 years old with Graves' hyperthyroidism. The chain couples TRBV13 to TRBJ2-7; D not resolved. Input material: blood. The CDR3 sequence is CASIPLSGAGYEQYF. In nucleotides, the CDR3 is TGTGCCAGCATCCCTCTTAGTGGTGCTGGGTACGAGCAGTACTTC.